A single count supports the clone carrying this TCR beta chain. This sample was taken from a study of blood T cell repertoires in COVID-19. Overall study: The origin of the acute and convalescent COVID-19 samples was the United States, Italy and Spain. The analysed material was cDNA or gDNA that came from T cells, B-cell-depleted T cells, or PBMCs.

CDR3 length: 13 amino acids. The germline V gene has CDR1 KGHSH and CDR2 LQKENI. V lost 3 bases to trimming and J lost 4 bases, with 10 bases between them. TCRdb's copy holds only in-frame clones and misses some; the assay was immunoSEQ multiplex PCR. The data hold approximately 220,000 clones, with around 83% observed a single time. Cohort assignment relied on participant-reported clinical history. The TCR comes from a woman aged 40 to 55 with acute COVID-19. Sequenced input: PBMCs or T cells enriched from blood (not recorded which). The J gene is TRBJ2-7, the V gene TRBV18; D possibly corresponds to TRBD1 (5 bases). CDR3 region: CASSPQTEYEQYF. CDR3 nucleotides: TGTGCCAGCTCACCCCAGACAGAATACGAGCAGTACTTC. Using reference TRBV18 and TRBJ2-7 for the parts outside the CDR3, the full variable domain is NAGVMQNPRHLVRRRGQEARLRCSPMKGHSHVYWYRQLPEEGLKFMVYLQKENIIDESGMPKERFSAEFPKEGPSILRIQQVVRGDSAAYFCASSPQTEYEQYFGPGTRLTVT.